One sample yielded the 32 T cell receptor beta chains listed below, sequenced in a study of T cell repertoires in cytomegalovirus infection (dated 2019 in TCRdb). The listed sequencing device is Illumina HiSeq 1500. TCRdb reran the public reads through fastp at Q25 and MiXCR, keeping productive beta chains. CDR3 protein sequences are deduplicated, and each keeps its most common genes and DNA. Across this sample there are some 700,000 distinct CDR3 sequences, with less than 40% seen only once. The leading ten clones occupy roughly 2.9% of the sample. The sequencing sample was made of PBMCs. The source is a human donor in good health (CMV status not recorded). Some clones in this sample may be carry-over from other donors' samples.

This clonotype has more than one count but fewer than ten. The CDR3 spells CASSLGQSPEQFF. The CDR3 coding sequence is TGTGCCAGCAGCTTGGGACAGTCCCCAGAGCAGTTCTTC. The rearrangement joins TRBV11-3 to TRBJ2-1; 7 bases are a match to TRBD1. From germline, CDR1 is SGHNT and CDR2 YENEEA. There are 13 residues in the CDR3. Germline trimming cut 3 bases from V and 10 bases from J; bases unmatched to any gene: 6.

This clonotype was seen only a few times. The DNA is left out, because the CDR3 cannot be placed on it with certainty; the CDR3 is given as TCRdb lists it. The chain couples TRBV12-3 or TRBV12-4 to TRBJ1-6; TRBD1 was called by the table and not checked on the DNA. Including both end residues, the CDR3 is 14 amino acids long. The CDR3 here is CASSFGAGYSPLHF.

This clonotype came up many times. The V and J genes are TRBV6-1 and TRBJ2-7, with a weak D call TRBD1 (5 bases). Germline CDR1 is MNHNS and CDR2 is SASEGT. CDR3 size: 15 residues. Trimming took off 2 bases at V and 5 bases at J, with 16 bases between the two ends. The CDR3 DNA is TGTGCCAGCAGTGAAATGGGGCTAAACAAGCACGAGCAGTACTTC. Translation gives CASSEMGLNKHEQYF.

This chain joins TRBV7-2 and TRBJ1-2; D is possibly TRBD1 (5 bases). V lost 1 base and J 8 bases, leaving 20 bases between the germline ends. This CDR3 is 16 amino acids long. Germline lookup yields CDR1 SGHTA and CDR2 FQGNSA. The CDR3 is CASSLGSGGARGGYTF. Written as DNA, the CDR3 is TGTGCCAGCAGCTTAGGGAGTGGAGGGGCGAGAGGCGGCTACACCTTC.

This clonotype has a count of ten or more. The chain recombines TRBV7-8 with TRBJ1-2; the match to TRBD1 covers 9 bases. Germline-derived CDR1 and CDR2 are SGHVS and FQNEAQ. CDR3 size: 15 residues. V was pared by 5 bases and J by 3 bases, with 7 bases of the junction left unmatched. CDR3 nucleotide sequence: TGTGCCAGCAGCAGAGCGGGACAGGGAGACTATGGCTACACCTTC. The encoded protein is CASSRAGQGDYGYTF.

This chain joins TRBV5-4 and TRBJ1-2; D remains ambiguous. V was cut by 0 bases and J by 7 bases, with 13 bases left in between. This CDR3 has 14 amino acids. Germline V gene lookup returns CDR1 SGHNT and CDR2 YYREEE (reference sequence). CDR3 region: CASSLGTEWSGYTF. CDR3 DNA: TGTGCCAGCAGCTTGGGGACGGAGTGGAGTGGCTACACCTTC.

The J gene is TRBJ2-1, the V gene TRBV7-2; 10 nucleotides align to TRBD2. V gave up 0 bases and J gave up 7 bases; unmatched junction bases: 3. Germline assignment: CDR1 SGHTA and CDR2 FQGNSA. CDR3 size: 15 residues. CDR3 bases: TGTGCCAGCAGCTTAGCTAGCGGGGGGTCGAATGAGCAGTTCTTC. Translation gives CASSLASGGSNEQFF.

The chain uses TRBV18 and TRBJ1-3; D unresolved. The CDR3 extends over 16 amino acids. Trimming shortened V by 2 bases and J by 2 bases, and 13 bases separated the two germline ends. Germline lookup yields CDR1 KGHSH and CDR2 LQKENI. This CDR3 reads CASSPSVSLTGNTIYF. Written as DNA, the CDR3 is TGTGCCAGCTCACCATCGGTCAGCTTGACTGGAAACACCATATATTTT. Combining the CDR3 with reference TRBV18 and TRBJ1-3 gives the whole variable domain NAGVMQNPRHLVRRRGQEARLRCSPMKGHSHVYWYRQLPEEGLKFMVYLQKENIIDESGMPKERFSAEFPKEGPSILRIQQVVRGDSAAYFCASSPSVSLTGNTIYFGEGSWLTVV.

The V call is TRBV7-9, the J call TRBJ1-4; D uncertain. V was pared by 4 bases and J by 6 bases, with 15 bases between. The CDR3 sequence is 15 residues long. Per germline, CDR1 SEHNR and CDR2 FQNEAQ (reference sequence). This CDR3 reads CASSSGQLSHEKLFF. CDR3 sequence (DNA): TGTGCCAGCAGCTCCGGTCAGCTATCCCATGAAAAACTGTTTTTT.

As concerns this clonotype: One end of the junction is discordant with germline, which a read error may explain. This chain uses TRBV6-1 with TRBJ2-3, with a tentative D call TRBD2 (6 bases). Germline V CDR1 and CDR2: MNHNS, SASEGT. This CDR3 has 16 residues. CDR3 coding DNA: TGTGCCAGCCGTGAGGGCAGGACTATTTCCCGAGATACGCAGTATTTT. It translates to CASREGRTISRDTQYF.

The chain employs TRBV28 and TRBJ2-7; 8 nucleotides match TRBD2. The germline V gene encodes CDR1 MDHEN and CDR2 SYDVKM. The junction had 13 bases not matched to a gene; V was cut back by 6 bases and J by 9 bases. CDR3 length: 14 amino acids. The CDR3 coding sequence is TGTGCCAGCAGCGCCCTCCCGGGGGGGGGGGCGCAGTACTTC. Translated, it gives CASSALPGGGAQYF.

In regard to this clonotype: An end of the junction does not agree with germline; a read error may underlie this. The J gene is TRBJ2-7, the V gene TRBV7-8, with D tentatively TRBD1 (5 bases). CDR1 and CDR2 from the germline V gene are SGHVS and FQNEAQ. CDR3 length: 15 residues. CDR3 in amino acids: CASSAAQGSSYDQYF. Written as DNA, the CDR3 is TGTGCCAGCAGCGCAGCCCAGGGAAGCTCCTACGATCAGTACTTC.

V and J are TRBV11-2 and TRBJ2-7; possibly TRBD1 for D (5 bases). Trimming cost V 1 base and J 1 base, with 14 bases left between them. The CDR3 has 16 residues. The germline V gene encodes CDR1 SGHAT and CDR2 FQNNGV. CDR3 loop: CASSLAGASASYEQYF. CDR3 in DNA: TGTGCCAGCAGCTTAGCTGGGGCCTCCGCATCCTACGAGCAGTACTTC.

This clonotype appeared many times. V gene TRBV19 combines with J gene TRBJ2-4, with TRBD2 matching 11 bases. Per the germline V gene, CDR1 is LNHDA and CDR2 is SQIVND (reference sequence). Trimming took 2 bases from V and 2 from J; bases not matched to a gene: 14. This CDR3 spans 20 amino acids. The CDR3 reads CASSISPLAGGARTKNIQYF. The CDR3 DNA reads TGTGCCAGTAGTATATCTCCTCTAGCGGGAGGAGCTCGGACCAAAAACATTCAGTACTTC.

The chain couples TRBV6-6 to TRBJ2-3, with 9 bases fitting TRBD1. Germline V gene lookup returns CDR1 MNHNY and CDR2 SVGAGI (reference sequence). Trimming took 7 bases from V and 2 from J; bases not matched to a gene: 10. The CDR3 extends over 16 amino acids. For the CDR3, the DNA is TGTGCCAGCATTCGCGGGGGACAGGGTGACACAGATACGCAGTATTTT. Amino acids: CASIRGGQGDTDTQYF.

This clonotype was recorded a few times. The chain has TRBV7-8 and TRBJ2-7; 10 bases map to TRBD1. The germline CDR1 and CDR2 sequences are SGHVS and FQNEAQ. Losses at the gene ends were 5 bases for V and 2 bases for J; bases not matched to a gene: 6. The CDR3 runs 15 residues. The CDR3 spells CASSGGQGVTYEQYF. CDR3 DNA sequence: TGTGCCAGCAGCGGAGGACAGGGGGTCACCTACGAGCAGTACTTC.

V usage is TRBV7-6 and J usage is TRBJ1-6; no clear D gene. Germline CDR1 reads SGHVS; CDR2 reads FNYEAQ. V was pared by 1 base and J by 0 bases, with 22 bases between. The CDR3 runs to 21 residues. CDR3: CASSLDVPSLAPGSYNSPLHF. CDR3 bases: TGTGCCAGCAGCTTAGACGTTCCCAGTTTGGCCCCAGGCTCCTATAATTCACCCCTCCACTTT.

This clonotype came up a few times. This chain connects TRBV20-1 to TRBJ2-7, with 14 bases identical to TRBD2. Trimming removed 5 bases from V and 5 bases from J; junction bases left unmatched: 2. This CDR3 comprises 13 residues. Germline V gives CDR1 DFQATT, CDR2 SNEGSKA (reference sequence). The CDR3 DNA is TGCAGTGCTGGGACTAGCGGGAGCGACGAGCAGTACTTC. It specifies CSAGTSGSDEQYF.

In the case of this clonotype: A much bigger clone sits one base away, suggesting this may be a read error. The chain uses TRBV7-6 and TRBJ2-3; D gene uncertain. The tail of the sequence fits TRBJ1-5 better, so the J call may be wrong. CDR3 length: 14 amino acids. Germline CDR1 SGHVS, CDR2 FNYEAQ. CDR3 in DNA: TGTGCCAGCAGCCCGAGCGGGAGGCCCGATACGCAGCATTTT. Amino acids: CASSPSGRPDTQHF.

This clonotype was seen only a few times. V usage is TRBV28 and J usage is TRBJ1-5; no clear D. This CDR3 region has 14 residues. Germline CDR1 reads MDHEN; CDR2 reads SYDVKM. Trimming shortened V by 2 bases and J by 2 bases, and 7 bases separated the two germline ends. DNA for the CDR3: TGTGCCAGCAGTTTAGTTTTGGGCAATCAGCCCCAGCATTTT. Translation: CASSLVLGNQPQHF.

This chain links TRBV7-6 with TRBJ2-1; 10 bases fit TRBD1. The CDR3 loop spans 13 amino acids. The V and J ends lost 9 bases and 6 bases, in that order; junction bases with no gene match: 5. CDR1 is SGHVS and CDR2 is FNYEAQ in the germline V gene. In DNA, the CDR3 is TGTGCCAGTCGGACAGGGGGAAGCAATGAGCAGTTCTTC. Its protein product is CASRTGGSNEQFF.

The V and J genes are TRBV12-3 or TRBV12-4 and TRBJ2-7; 8 positions match TRBD1. V was pared by 8 bases and J by 7 bases, with 10 bases of the junction left unmatched. This CDR3 is 13 amino acids long. The CDR3 DNA follows: TGTGCCAGCGGCGGGACAGGACGTAGGGAGCAGTACTTC. Protein: CASGGTGRREQYF.

J is TRBJ1-6 and V is TRBV19; TRBD1 agrees at 7 bases. V dropped 4 bases and J dropped 11; count of bases not matched to a gene: 8. CDR1 is LNHDA, CDR2 SQIVND, per germline (reference sequence). This CDR3 is built from 14 residues. CDR3 DNA sequence: TGTGCCAGTAGTACCAAACAGGGGATGGCACCCCTCCACTTT. It codes for CASSTKQGMAPLHF.

This chain connects TRBV28 to TRBJ1-5; 7 bases match TRBD1. Looked up from germline, CDR1 is MDHEN and CDR2 is SYDVKM. V shed 5 bases and J 6 bases; nucleotides not matched to a gene: 10. The CDR3 loop spans 15 amino acids. The CDR3 bases are TGTGCCAGCAGTCGCAGACAGGGCGGGAGTCAGCCCCAGCATTTT. This sequence encodes CASSRRQGGSQPQHF. Looking up the rest from reference TRBV28 and TRBJ1-5 gives the full variable domain: DVKVTQSSRYLVKRTGEKVFLECVQDMDHENMFWYRQDPGLGLRLIYFSYDVKMKEKGDIPEGYSVSREKKERFSLILESASTNQTSMYLCASSRRQGGSQPQHFGDGTRLSIL.

This chain uses TRBV3-1 with TRBJ2-3; TRBD2 aligns across 9 bases. V lost 1 base and J lost 1; bases outside the gene matches: 3. This CDR3 contains 16 residues. The germline V gene encodes CDR1 LGHDT and CDR2 YNNKEL (reference sequence). DNA for the CDR3: TGTGCCAGCAGCCAAGGGCTAGCGGGACGCACAGATACGCAGTATTTT. Protein: CASSQGLAGRTDTQYF.

The chain has TRBV20-1 and TRBJ1-5; the D gene is possibly TRBD1 (5 bases). This CDR3 is built from 16 residues. Trimming took off 0 bases at V and 1 base at J, with 13 bases between the two ends. The germline V gene has CDR1 DFQATT and CDR2 SNEGSKA (reference sequence). CDR3: CSARDAGERSNQPQHF. CDR3 bases: TGCAGTGCTAGAGATGCGGGGGAGAGGAGCAATCAGCCCCAGCATTTT.

A word on this clonotype: A much larger clone lies one base from this, so it may be a read error. The J gene is TRBJ2-7, the V gene TRBV7-2; D may be TRBD1 (6 bases). Germline values: CDR1 SGHTA, CDR2 FQGNSA. The CDR3 extends over 15 amino acids. This chain's CDR3 is CASSFTGPSSYEQCF. CDR3 sequence (DNA): TGTGCCAGCAGCTTCACAGGGCCTAGCTCCTACGAGCAGTGCTTC.

As for this clonotype: The conserved phenylalanine or tryptophan normally closing the CDR3 is absent here, so this likely arose from a read error. V usage is TRBV12-3 or TRBV12-4 and J usage is TRBJ2-1, with TRBD2 matching 11 bases. The CDR3 extends over 16 amino acids. V trimming: 6 bases; J trimming: 10 bases; junction bases outside the gene matches: 14. The CDR3 loop reads CASSSTSGSLGKEQFS. The CDR3 DNA sequence: TGTGCCAGCAGCTCTACTAGCGGGAGCTTGGGGAAGGAGCAGTTCTCC.

Comment on this clonotype: A much larger clone differs by one base, so this may be a read error. This chain uses TRBV7-2 with TRBJ2-7; 11 positions agree with TRBD1. From germline, CDR1 is SGHTA and CDR2 FQGNSA. V lost 2 bases to trimming and J lost 5 bases; unmatched junction nucleotides: 5. The CDR3 is 15 residues long. The CDR3 DNA reads as TGTGCCAGCAGCTTATGGACAGGGGGCACCCACGAGCAGTACTTC. This sequence encodes CASSLWTGGTHEQYF. Based on the CDR3 plus reference TRBV7-2 and TRBJ2-7, the full variable domain is GAGVSQSPSNKVTEKGKDVELRCDPISGHTALYWYRQSLGQGLEFLIYFQGNSAPDKSGLPSDRFSAERTGGSVSTLTIQRTQQEDSAVYLCASSLWTGGTHEQYFGPGTRLTVT.

This clonotype has just a few counts. The V and J genes are TRBV7-9 and TRBJ1-4; TRBD1 matches 12 bases. CDR3 length equals 18 residues. The trim removed 5 bases at V and 6 bases at J, leaving 13 bases unmatched. CDR1 is SEHNR and CDR2 is FQNEAQ in the germline V gene (reference sequence). The CDR3 DNA reads TGTGCCAGCAGCGGGACGGGACAGGGGGCAGAGAAGGATGAAAAACTGTTTTTT. Translating it yields CASSGTGQGAEKDEKLFF.

This clonotype was seen only a few times. The V gene is TRBV30, the J gene TRBJ1-6; a weak D match, TRBD1 (5 bases). Germline values: CDR1 GTSNPN, CDR2 SVGIG (reference sequence). V lost 2 bases and J 8 bases, leaving 7 bases between the germline ends. This CDR3 comprises 12 residues. CDR3 in amino acids: CAWSWGDSPLHF. DNA for the CDR3: TGTGCCTGGAGTTGGGGGGATTCACCCCTCCACTTT.

The CDR3 region is CASSPSDKFNYGYTF. The DNA for the CDR3 is TGTGCCAGCAGTCCTAGCGACAAATTTAACTATGGCTACACCTTC. This chain links TRBV28 with TRBJ1-2; D unclear. The CDR3 length is 15 residues. Per the germline V gene, CDR1 is MDHEN and CDR2 is SYDVKM. Trimming took 5 bases from V and 1 from J, leaving 14 bases between them.